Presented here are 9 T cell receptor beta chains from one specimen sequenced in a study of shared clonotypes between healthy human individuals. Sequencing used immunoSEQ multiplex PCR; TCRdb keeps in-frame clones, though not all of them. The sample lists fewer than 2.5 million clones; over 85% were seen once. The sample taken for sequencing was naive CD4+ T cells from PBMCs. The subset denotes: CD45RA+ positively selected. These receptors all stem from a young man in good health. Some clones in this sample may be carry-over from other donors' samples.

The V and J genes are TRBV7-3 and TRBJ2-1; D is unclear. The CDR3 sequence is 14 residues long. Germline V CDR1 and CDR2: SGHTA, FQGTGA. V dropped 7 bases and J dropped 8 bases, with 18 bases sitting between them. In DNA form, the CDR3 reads TGTGCCAGCAAGCTTACATCGGACGTCGATGAGCAGTTCTTC. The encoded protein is CASKLTSDVDEQFF.

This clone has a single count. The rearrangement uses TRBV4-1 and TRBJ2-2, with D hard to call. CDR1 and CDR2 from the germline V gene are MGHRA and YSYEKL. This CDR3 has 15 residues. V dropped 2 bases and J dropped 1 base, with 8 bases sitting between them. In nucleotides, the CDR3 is TGCGCCAGCAGCCAAAAGAACCTGAACACCGGGGAGCTGTTTTTT. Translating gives CASSQKNLNTGELFF.

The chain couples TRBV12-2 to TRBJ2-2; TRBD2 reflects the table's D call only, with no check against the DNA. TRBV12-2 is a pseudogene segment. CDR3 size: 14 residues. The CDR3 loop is CASRPLGGTGELFF. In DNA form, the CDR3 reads TGTGCAAGTCGCCCCCTTGGGGGGACCGGGGAGCTGTTTTTT.

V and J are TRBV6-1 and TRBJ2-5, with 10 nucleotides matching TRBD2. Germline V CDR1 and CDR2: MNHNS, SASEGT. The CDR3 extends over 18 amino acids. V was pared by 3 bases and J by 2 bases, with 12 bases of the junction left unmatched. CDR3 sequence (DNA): TGTGCCAGCAGTGATCCCCTAGGGGTAGCGGGAGGTCAAGAGACCCAGTACTTC. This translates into CASSDPLGVAGGQETQYF.

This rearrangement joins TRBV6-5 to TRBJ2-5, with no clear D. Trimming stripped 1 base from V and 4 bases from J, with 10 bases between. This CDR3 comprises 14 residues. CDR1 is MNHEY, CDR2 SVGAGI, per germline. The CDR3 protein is CASSYWASRETQYF. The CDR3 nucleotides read TGTGCCAGCAGTTACTGGGCAAGTCGAGAGACCCAGTACTTC.

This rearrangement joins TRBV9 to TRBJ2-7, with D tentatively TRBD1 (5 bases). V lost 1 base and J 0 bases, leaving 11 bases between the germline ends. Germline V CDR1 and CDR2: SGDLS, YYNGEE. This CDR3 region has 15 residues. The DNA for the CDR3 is TGTGCCAGCAGCGTATCTCAGGGTCCCTCCTACGAGCAGTACTTC. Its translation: CASSVSQGPSYEQYF.

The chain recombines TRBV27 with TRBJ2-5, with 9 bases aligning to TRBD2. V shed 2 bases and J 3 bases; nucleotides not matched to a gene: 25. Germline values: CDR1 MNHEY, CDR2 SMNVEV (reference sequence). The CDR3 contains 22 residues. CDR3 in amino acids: CASSLPGGRAHCTKLNKETQYF. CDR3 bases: TGTGCCAGCAGTTTACCTGGCGGGAGGGCCCACTGTACCAAATTAAATAAAGAGACCCAGTACTTC.

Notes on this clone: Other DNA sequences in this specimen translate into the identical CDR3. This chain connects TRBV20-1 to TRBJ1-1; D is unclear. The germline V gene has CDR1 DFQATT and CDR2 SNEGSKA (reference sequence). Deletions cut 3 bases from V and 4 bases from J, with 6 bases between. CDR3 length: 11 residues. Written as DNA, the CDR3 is TGCAGTGCTAGGTCATCCACTGAAGCTTTCTTT. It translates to CSARSSTEAFF.

The DNA for the CDR3 is TGTGCCAGCAGTGGACAGGGATATTCCTACGAGCAGTACTTC. Its translation: CASSGQGYSYEQYF. The chain is built from TRBV2 and TRBJ2-7; TRBD1 aligns across 7 bases. CDR3 size: 14 residues. J gave up 1 base and V 4 bases, and 4 bases lay outside the gene matches. Looked up from germline, CDR1 is SNHLY and CDR2 is FYNNEI.